This T cell receptor beta chain was sequenced for a study of blood T cells in healthy people across ages. CDR3 length: 15 residues. The germline CDR1 and CDR2 sequences are MDHEN and SYDVKM. V was pared by 7 bases and J by 0 bases, with 13 bases between. The use of a sample-barcoded 5' primer and a J-beta primer mix characterized a second PCR of roughly 7 to 12 cycles. In TCRdb, the 5' RACE reads were re-called with MiXCR into one record per CDR3 protein. The sample carries some 1.1 million distinct CDR3 sequences, 35% to 40% recorded once. The chain couples TRBV28 to TRBJ1-5, with D unclear. The receptor's source is a man aged 18 to 30 in good health. The specimen was blood. Written as DNA, the CDR3 is TGTGCCAGCACCCCGATTCCGTATAGCAATCAGCCCCAGCATTTT. Translation: CASTPIPYSNQPQHF. The whole variable domain, filled in from reference TRBV28 and TRBJ1-5, reads DVKVTQSSRYLVKRTGEKVFLECVQDMDHENMFWYRQDPGLGLRLIYFSYDVKMKEKGDIPEGYSVSREKKERFSLILESASTNQTSMYLCASTPIPYSNQPQHFGDGTRLSIL.